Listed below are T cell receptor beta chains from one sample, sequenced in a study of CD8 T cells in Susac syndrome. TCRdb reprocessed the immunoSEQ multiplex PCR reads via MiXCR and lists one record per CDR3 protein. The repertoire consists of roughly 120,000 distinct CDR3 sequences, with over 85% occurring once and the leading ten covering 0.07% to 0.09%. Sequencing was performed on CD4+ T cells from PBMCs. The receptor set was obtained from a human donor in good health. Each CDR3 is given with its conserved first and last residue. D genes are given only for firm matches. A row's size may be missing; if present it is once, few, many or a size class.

CASSPNGIDTQYF	TGTGCCAGCAGCCCAAACGGGATCGATACGCAGTATTTT	TRBV7-9	TRBJ2-3	.	once
CASSLDPAGNTGELFF	TGTGCCAGCAGTTTGGACCCAGCCGGAAACACCGGGGAGCTGTTTTTT	TRBV6-2/TRBV6-3	TRBJ2-2	.	.
CSARAPDPGRGNEQFF	TGCAGTGCTAGAGCCCCCGACCCCGGGAGGGGCAATGAGCAGTTCTTC	TRBV20-1	TRBJ2-1	TRBD2	.
CASSLATGLAGVYEQYF	TGTGCCAGCAGCTTAGCCACGGGACTAGCGGGAGTGTACGAGCAGTACTTC	TRBV7-2	TRBJ2-7	TRBD2	.
CASSLEEGTYEQYF	TGCGCCAGCAGCTTGGAGGAGGGAACCTACGAGCAGTACTTC	TRBV5-1	TRBJ2-7	.	once
CAWNPGASTDTQYF	TGTGCCTGGAATCCGGGGGCTAGCACAGATACGCAGTATTTT	TRBV30	TRBJ2-3	.	few
CSARPASYEQYF	TGCAGTGCTAGACCGGCCTCCTACGAGCAGTACTTC	TRBV20-1	TRBJ2-7	.	.
CASSRTTGPVGYTF	TGTGCCAGCAGCCGTACAACAGGGCCGGTCGGCTACACCTTC	TRBV28	TRBJ1-2	.	.
CASRIQGMDVLTF	TGTGCCAGTAGAATACAGGGTATGGACGTCCTGACTTTC	TRBV19	TRBJ2-6	.	.
CASTVTGENTEAFF	TGCGCCAGCACCGTGACAGGAGAGAACACTGAAGCTTTCTTT	TRBV5-1	TRBJ1-1	.	.
CSAVRVEAFF	TGCAGTGCCGTACGGGTTGAAGCTTTCTTT	TRBV20-1	TRBJ1-1	.	.
CASRTGPGELFF	TGTGCCAGCAGGACGGGGCCCGGGGAGCTGTTTTTT	TRBV5-4	TRBJ2-2	.	.
CASSLATSGRNEQFF	TGTGCCAGCAGCTTGGCGACTAGCGGGAGAAATGAGCAGTTCTTC	TRBV5-4	TRBJ2-1	TRBD2	.
CASSSFGSGQMKTSKPYEQYF	TGCGCCAGCAGCTCATTTGGGTCCGGACAGATGAAGACCAGCAAACCCTACGAGCAGTACTTC	TRBV5-1	TRBJ2-7	.	.
CATSNGQGDSPLHF	TGTGCCACCAGCAATGGACAGGGGGATTCACCCCTCCACTTT	TRBV15	TRBJ1-6	TRBD1	.
CASSQGRVREKLFF	TGTGCCAGCAGCCAAGGCAGAGTAAGGGAAAAACTGTTTTTT	TRBV3-1	TRBJ1-4	.	.
CSVDAVVTEAFF	TGCAGCGTTGACGCAGTAGTAACTGAAGCTTTCTTT	TRBV29-1	TRBJ1-1	.	.
CASSQSIGITIGYTF	TGCGCCAGCAGTCAATCGATAGGGATTACGATCGGCTACACCTTC	TRBV23-1	TRBJ1-2	.	.
CASSQAGENEQFF	TGTGCCAGCAGCCAAGCGGGAGAAAATGAGCAGTTCTTC	TRBV3-1	TRBJ2-1	.	.
CSARDFVGPGTEAFF	TGCAGTGCTAGAGATTTCGTGGGACCCGGAACTGAAGCTTTCTTT	TRBV20-1	TRBJ1-1	.	.
CSAPGQGPYEQYF	TGCAGTGCCCCGGGACAGGGTCCCTACGAGCAGTACTTC	TRBV20-1	TRBJ2-7	TRBD1	.
CSARDPQTGANVLTF	TGCAGTGCTAGAGATCCCCAGACTGGGGCCAACGTCCTGACTTTC	TRBV20-1	TRBJ2-6	.	.
CAWSVRGSQETQYF	TGTGCCTGGAGTGTACGGGGTTCTCAAGAGACCCAGTACTTC	TRBV30	TRBJ2-5	.	.
CASSDQGAAPGSGTF	TGTGCCAGCAGTGATCAGGGGGCCGCTCCGGGGTCGGGCACCTTC	TRBV2	TRBJ1-2	TRBD1	.
CASSLAFPETQYF	TGTGCCAGCAGCTTAGCGTTCCCAGAGACCCAGTACTTC	TRBV7-6	TRBJ2-5	.	.
CASSSGWATDTQYF	TGTGCCAGCAGCTCTGGGTGGGCCACAGATACGCAGTATTTT	TRBV14	TRBJ2-3	.	.
CASSPTGGRANVLTF	TGCGCCAGCAGCCCGACAGGGGGGAGGGCCAACGTCCTGACTTTC	TRBV4-1	TRBJ2-6	TRBD1	.
CATSSGDPNYNEQFF	TGTGCCACCAGCAGCGGGGACCCGAATTACAATGAGCAGTTCTTC	TRBV15	TRBJ2-1	.	.
CASSSARTGRNQPQHF	TGTGCCAGCAGCTCCGCCCGGACAGGGCGCAATCAGCCCCAGCATTTT	TRBV7-2	TRBJ1-5	TRBD1	.
CATSRTQRAYNEQFF	TGTGCCACCAGCAGAACCCAGCGGGCTTACAATGAGCAGTTCTTC	TRBV15	TRBJ2-1	.	.
CASSNGHSGTEAFF	TGTGCCAGCAGTAACGGTCATTCGGGGACTGAAGCTTTCTTT	TRBV25-1	TRBJ1-1	.	.
CSARVFTSGYNEQFF	TGCAGTGCTAGAGTGTTTACTAGCGGCTACAATGAGCAGTTCTTC	TRBV20-1	TRBJ2-1	TRBD2	once
CASSQAVIDYGYTF	TGTGCCAGCAGCCAAGCGGTGATAGACTATGGCTACACCTTC	TRBV3-1	TRBJ1-2	.	.
CASSQEGQINEKLFF	TGCGCCAGCAGCCAAGAGGGACAGATTAATGAAAAACTGTTTTTT	TRBV4-1	TRBJ1-4	TRBD1	.
CASSHLEGSAAEAFF	TGTGCCAGCAGCCACCTGGAGGGATCCGCGGCTGAAGCTTTCTTT	TRBV14	TRBJ1-1	.	.
CASSRAADPGANVLTF	TGTGCCAGCAGCCGCGCGGCTGACCCTGGGGCCAACGTCCTGACTTTC	TRBV7-2	TRBJ2-6	.	.
CASSPPTGYHNEQFF	TGTGCCAGCAGCCCCCCGACAGGGTACCACAATGAGCAGTTCTTC	TRBV7-9	TRBJ2-1	TRBD1	.
CATSVRGAGDSYEQYF	TGTGCCACCAGTGTTCGAGGGGCAGGCGATTCCTACGAGCAGTACTTC	TRBV24-1	TRBJ2-7	.	.
CASSLDRVGELTEAFF	TGCGCCAGCAGCTTGGACAGGGTTGGAGAGTTGACTGAAGCTTTCTTT	TRBV5-1	TRBJ1-1	.	.
CSIGPQGVNEQYF	TGCAGCATTGGCCCCCAGGGGGTCAACGAGCAGTACTTC	TRBV29-1	TRBJ2-7	TRBD1	.
CASSWGGSPSYEQYF	TGTGCCAGCAGTTGGGGCGGGAGCCCCTCCTACGAGCAGTACTTC	TRBV12-3/TRBV12-4	TRBJ2-7	TRBD2	.
CASSPPGVPAYNEQFF	TGTGCCAGTAGCCCTCCGGGGGTCCCCGCCTACAATGAGCAGTTCTTC	TRBV19	TRBJ2-1	.	.
CASKSAGFITDTQYF	TGTGCCAGCAAAAGCGCGGGATTTATCACAGATACGCAGTATTTT	TRBV12-3/TRBV12-4	TRBJ2-3	.	once
CAWSGSGLAGPYSSYNEQFF	TGTGCCTGGAGTGGTTCGGGACTAGCGGGACCCTATAGCTCCTACAATGAGCAGTTCTTC	TRBV30	TRBJ2-1	TRBD2	.
CASSPSSGYEQYF	TGTGCCAGCTCACCATCCTCTGGGTACGAGCAGTACTTC	TRBV18	TRBJ2-7	.	.
CASKWQVQQETQYF	TGTGCCAGCAAATGGCAGGTGCAGCAAGAGACCCAGTACTTC	TRBV5-5	TRBJ2-5	.	.
CASSESTGQDGSSGANVLTF	TGCGCCAGCAGTGAGTCGACCGGACAGGACGGTAGCTCTGGGGCCAACGTCCTGACTTTC	TRBV10-1	TRBJ2-6	TRBD1	.
CASSPETGTYEQYF	TGCGCCAGCAGCCCAGAGACAGGGACCTACGAGCAGTACTTC	TRBV4-3	TRBJ2-7	TRBD1	.
CASSMSSYNEQFF	TGTGCCAGCAGTATGAGCTCCTACAATGAGCAGTTCTTC	TRBV6-2/TRBV6-3	TRBJ2-1	.	.
CANLEDAGANTEAFF	TGTGCCAACCTCGAGGACGCCGGAGCGAACACTGAAGCTTTCTTT	TRBV2	TRBJ1-1	.	.
CASSLGSGAGTEAFF	TGCGCCAGCAGCCTGGGTTCGGGGGCGGGCACTGAAGCTTTCTTT	TRBV5-1	TRBJ1-1	.	.
CASSQRSGTISYEQYF	TGTGCCAGCAGCCAAAGATCCGGGACTATCTCCTACGAGCAGTACTTC	TRBV3-1	TRBJ2-7	TRBD2	once
CAWSPLGAALRGAFF	TGTGCCTGGAGTCCCTTGGGGGCGGCTCTTCGGGGAGCTTTCTTT	TRBV30	TRBJ1-1	.	.
CASSQDPDISSNTEAFF	TGTGCCAGCAGCCAAGATCCCGACATCTCCAGCAACACTGAAGCTTTCTTT	TRBV3-1	TRBJ1-1	.	.
CASSAPGQGKAEAFF	TGTGCCAGCAGTGCCCCGGGACAGGGTAAAGCTGAAGCTTTCTTT	TRBV6-5	TRBJ1-1	TRBD1	.
CASTWGRPSETEAFF	TGTGCCAGTACTTGGGGCAGGCCCAGCGAAACTGAAGCTTTCTTT	TRBV19	TRBJ1-1	.	.
CASSIVGVGSYEQYF	TGTGCCAGTAGTATTGTCGGGGTAGGGTCCTACGAGCAGTACTTC	TRBV19	TRBJ2-7	.	.
CASSIAGFDNVLTF	TGTGCCAGCAGCATTGCGGGGTTTGACAACGTCCTGACTTTC	TRBV7-2	TRBJ2-6	.	.
CSVLGPNTGELFF	TGCAGCGTTTTGGGACCGAACACCGGGGAGCTGTTTTTT	TRBV29-1	TRBJ2-2	.	.